A selection of T cell receptor beta chains follows, all from one sample in a study of identical twins. Via MiXCR, TCRdb re-called the 5' RACE reads, giving one row per CDR3 protein. In the table there are under 300,000 distinct CDR3 sequences, over 11% of which are singletons. The source material was memory (CD45RO+) T cells sorted from blood. These TCRs come from a young woman in good health. Each CDR3 is given with its conserved first and last residue. Fields, in order: clone size, V gene, CDR3 protein. The size entry is marked missing in some rows and otherwise reads once, few, many or a size class.

NA TRBV10-3 CAISDGRGETQYF
few TRBV20-1 CSAQKSSGGFYNEQFF
few TRBV12-3/TRBV12-4 CASSLDGGLEAKNIQYF
few TRBV7-2 CASSWGRGPWDEQYF
few TRBV27 CASSLRFRSDDRNQPQHF
NA TRBV19 CASSLLISNYGYTF
NA TRBV6-1 CASRDSTYNEQFF
NA TRBV20-1 CSASWANDEETQYF
few TRBV7-6 CASSLHRPGLLAKNIQYF
NA TRBV3-1 CASSQGWGRGNTEAFF
few TRBV9 CASSVAGVTTDTQYF
few TRBV5-1 CASSVSGTGNTEAFF
few TRBV7-2 CASSPSLAGGQTGELFF
NA TRBV20-1 CSLLGAEAYEQYF
few TRBV20-1 CSGEGSGTEAFF
few TRBV6-5 CASSYSISGGTEAFF
NA TRBV2 CASQQTYGYTF
NA TRBV4-2 CASSQDLMSGNTIYF
many TRBV7-2 CASSLAQGPYEQYF
NA TRBV7-6 CASSPRMMGQGISEQYF
NA TRBV7-8 CASSQRRTNWNTEAFF
NA TRBV7-2 CASSSGQDYGYTF
NA TRBV24-1 CATSSSGWGTGELFF
many TRBV4-2 CASSQDLAGGGTDTQYF
few TRBV25-1 CASRVSGQGGEQYF
NA TRBV4-1 CASSYAQGALEAFF
NA TRBV29-1 CSVEIARETQYF
NA TRBV5-1 CASSGQGAVTQYF
NA TRBV5-1 CASSWGGVRYNEQFF
few TRBV7-9 CASSQGTGIFNEQFF
few TRBV18 CASSPPRQGAYNEQFF
NA TRBV5-5 CASSGDSVYEQYF
few TRBV5-6 CASSFFAEAFF
NA TRBV2 CASAVQGGSSPLHF
few TRBV20-1 CSAGRDRGGNEQFF
NA TRBV19 CASSPSGYEQYF
NA TRBV7-2 CASSLVVAGGRNEQFF
few TRBV14 CASSQAGGFGGHNEQFF
few TRBV5-4 CASSLWTGGFYEQYF
NA TRBV20-1 CSASVVTGGKAFF
few TRBV24-1 CATPLAGKRNTGELFF
NA TRBV15 CATSRVVGNYGYTF
NA TRBV7-2 CASSFRQGGAKNIQYF
few TRBV14 CASSQFGQLTEAFF
NA TRBV29-1 CSVDRYNEQFF
NA TRBV5-4 CASSFVPTDTQYF
few TRBV28 CASRLATEAFF
NA TRBV7-2 CASSLVGLAASEQYF
few TRBV29-1 CSVQVPGNTIYF
few TRBV3-1 CASNLVKKGEQYF
few TRBV5-6 CASSLGAGQITEAFF
NA TRBV20-1 CSARDQRGQGISPLHF
NA TRBV11-2 CASSSLAGGNGEQFF
NA TRBV6-4 CASRGAGANVLTF
NA TRBV9 CASATRAGHTDTQYF
NA TRBV4-3 CASSQVKGAAKNIQYF